The clone carrying this TCR beta chain was recorded a few times. This CDR3 contains 14 residues. From germline, CDR1 is LGHDT and CDR2 YNNKEL (reference sequence). V shed 3 bases and J 4 bases; nucleotides not matched to a gene: 3. The sample comes from a study of early T cells in non-severe SARS-CoV-2 infection. Individual cDNA molecules were tagged with unique molecular identifiers. TCRdb fed the 5' RACE reads into MiXCR, producing one record per CDR3 protein. In the table there are about 50,000 distinct CDR3 sequences, 8% to 9% of which are singletons. This rearrangement joins TRBV3-1 to TRBJ1-1; TRBD1 matches 9 bases. This clonotype was obtained from an adult who was a healthcare worker with PCR-confirmed SARS-CoV-2 infection or an uninfected control (not recorded which). The sample was whole blood. CDR3 sequence (DNA): TGTGCCAGCAGCCACCTGACAGGGGGCACTGAAGCTTTCTTT. Amino acids: CASSHLTGGTEAFF.